The entry that follows covers one T cell receptor (beta chain) sequence. Its target antigen remains unknown. No much larger clonotype is one base removed from it; base qualities were not supplied. Receptors were amplified or captured by RT-PCR. Instrument used: Illumina HiSeq 2500. TCRdb reprocessing: public reads trimmed at Q25 with fastp, clones called with MiXCR, in-frame beta chains kept. Each CDR3 protein gets just one entry, which takes the most common genes and DNA from the rows behind it. The sample data list 550,000 to 800,000 distinct CDR3 sequences, and roughly 13% of these were observed just once. The leading ten clones occupy 5.5% to 7% of the sample. According to the germline V gene (reference sequence), CDR1 reads LNHNV and CDR2 reads YYDKDF. The CDR3 measures 14 amino acids from cysteine to phenylalanine. The read is trimmed to its CDR3 DNA, 42 bases read in frame from base 1. Trimming costs V 3 bases and J 2 bases, and their ends lie 10 bases apart.

The data were obtained in a study of response to subunit inactivated influenza vaccine (dated by TCRdb to 2017 to 2018). A note on the overall study: Deep quantitative T cell receptor repertoire profiling was used in the study to track responses to a trivalent subunit inactivated influenza vaccine. Paper-wide results and their limitations: The authors proposed that each seasonal influenza vaccination may bring in only a limited number of new T cells.

The clonotype was recovered from a man in his forties or fifties who received an inactivated influenza vaccine. Donor details come from another sample of the same person, matched by shared clones. The sequenced sample was PBMCs from blood, obtained around two weeks before vaccination. Recombination connected TRBV15 to TRBJ1-2; matching of 6 bases hints at TRBD1 as the D gene. The CDR3 protein: CATSRRTGNYGYTF. Read as DNA, the sequence is TGTGCCACCAGCAGGCGAACAGGGAACTATGGCTACACCTTC.